Shown below are 19 T cell receptor beta chains from a single sample sequenced in a study of Graves' ophthalmopathy and Graves' hyperthyroidism. Amplification of the TCR beta CDR3 regions used RNA transcripts (as template). HTBI primers served in a first-round RT-PCR, which a second-round multiplex PCR followed. MiXCR, applied by TCRdb to the multiplex PCR reads, yields one record per CDR3 protein. Here the sample spans fewer than 250,000 distinct CDR3 sequences, under 30% being singletons. The source material was peripheral blood. The receptors were gathered from a man between 45 and 60 years old with Graves' ophthalmopathy.

There are many counts of this clonotype. The chain's CDR3 is CSARRGQGTYEQYF. The DNA for the CDR3 is TGCAGTGCTAGACGGGGACAGGGCACCTACGAGCAGTACTTC. V is TRBV20-1 and J is TRBJ2-7; 9 bases align to TRBD1. V was clipped by 2 bases and J by 2 bases; unmatched bases: 4. The CDR3 sequence is 14 residues long. The germline CDR1 and CDR2 sequences are DFQATT and SNEGSKA (reference sequence).

This clonotype occurred many times. This sequence joins TRBV2 and TRBJ2-7; 11 bases agree with TRBD2. The V gene end was trimmed by 6 bases and the J gene end by 0 bases; junction bases not matched to a gene: 4. CDR1 is SNHLY and CDR2 is FYNNEI in the germline V gene. CDR3 length: 15 amino acids. The CDR3 DNA is TGTGCCAGCAGCAAGACTAGCGGGATCTCCTACGAGCAGTACTTC. Translating gives CASSKTSGISYEQYF. The complete variable domain, with remaining parts taken from reference TRBV2 and TRBJ2-7, reads EPEVTQTPSHQVTQMGQEVILRCVPISNHLYFYWYRQILGQKVEFLVSFYNNEISEKSEIFDDQFSVERPDGSNFTLKIRSTKLEDSAMYFCASSKTSGISYEQYFGPGTRLTVT.

This clonotype was observed at least ten times. The CDR3 spells CSARDDGSLYEQYF. In DNA, the CDR3 is TGCAGTGCTAGAGATGACGGGAGTCTCTACGAGCAGTACTTC. This sequence joins TRBV20-1 and TRBJ2-7; perhaps TRBD2 as D (6 bases). The CDR3 extends over 14 amino acids. Trimming shortened V by 0 bases and J by 3 bases, and 12 bases separated the two germline ends. Germline CDR1 and CDR2: DFQATT and SNEGSKA (reference sequence).

In its sample, this clonotype was seen a few times. The gene calls are TRBV10-3 and TRBJ2-7; 7 nucleotides line up with TRBD1. The germline V gene has CDR1 ENHRY and CDR2 SYGVKD. This CDR3 spans 14 amino acids. With V trimmed by 10 bases and J by 2 bases, 11 bases remained unmatched. This CDR3 reads CATTPRDSTYEQYF. The DNA for the CDR3 is TGTGCCACCACACCGAGGGACAGCACCTACGAGCAGTACTTC.

This clonotype was seen ten or more times. The V gene is TRBV6-1, the J gene TRBJ2-2; D is perhaps TRBD2 (6 bases). This CDR3 comprises 16 residues. V was shortened by 6 bases and J by 0 bases, with 14 bases between the two germline ends. CDR1 is MNHNS, CDR2 SASEGT, per germline. CDR3 sequence: CASSGGRPANTGELFF. DNA of the CDR3: TGTGCCAGCAGCGGGGGACGGCCTGCGAACACCGGGGAGCTGTTTTTT.

The genes are TRBV28 and TRBJ1-2; D uncertain. The CDR3 extends over 15 amino acids. Trimming shortened V by 7 bases and J by 0 bases, and 15 bases separated the two germline ends. The germline CDR1 and CDR2 sequences are MDHEN and SYDVKM. The CDR3 sequence is CASMGWRLANYGYTF. The CDR3 nucleotides read TGTGCCAGCATGGGTTGGAGGCTAGCTAACTATGGCTACACCTTC.

This chain joins TRBV9 and TRBJ1-5, with no clear D. The CDR3 loop spans 11 amino acids. Germline CDR1 reads SGDLS; CDR2 reads YYNGEE. V shed 2 bases and J shed 5 bases, with 2 bases lying between them. CDR3 amino acids: CASSVDQPQHF. The CDR3 DNA reads as TGTGCCAGCAGCGTTGATCAGCCCCAGCATTTT.

This clonotype appeared many times. V is TRBV6-2 or TRBV6-3 and J is TRBJ1-1; D is unclear. Germline V gene sequence: CDR1 MNHEY, CDR2 SVGEGT. The CDR3 sequence is 15 residues long. V dropped 0 bases and J dropped 1 base, with 9 bases sitting between them. The CDR3 region has the DNA TGTGCCAGCAGTTACTCGAGAAGACCGAACACTGAAGCTTTCTTT. It specifies CASSYSRRPNTEAFF.

This sequence joins TRBV2 and TRBJ1-2, with D possibly matching TRBD1 (6 bases). Trimming removed 6 bases at V and 3 bases at J, with 17 bases between. This CDR3 has 15 amino acids. Germline assignment: CDR1 SNHLY and CDR2 FYNNEI. CDR3 residues: CASRGGGAGDYGYTF. CDR3 bases: TGTGCCAGCAGAGGGGGGGGTGCAGGCGACTATGGCTACACCTTC.

This rearrangement joins TRBV28 to TRBJ2-7; D possibly corresponds to TRBD2 (5 bases). V shed 3 bases and J shed 6 bases, with 15 bases lying between them. The CDR3 runs to 14 residues. The germline CDR1 and CDR2 sequences are MDHEN and SYDVKM. CDR3 in amino acids: CASSFTLANREQYF. As DNA, the CDR3 is TGTGCCAGCAGTTTTACCCTAGCAAATCGCGAGCAGTACTTC.

This clonotype was recorded many times. The genes are TRBV6-2 or TRBV6-3 and TRBJ1-1; D might be TRBD1 (5 bases). Trimming took 3 bases from V and 3 from J, leaving 11 bases between them. The CDR3 is 14 amino acids. The V gene's germline CDR1 is MNHEY and CDR2 SVGEGT. CDR3: CASSYPRDYTEAFF. The CDR3 DNA reads TGTGCCAGCAGTTATCCCCGGGACTACACTGAAGCTTTCTTT.

This clonotype was recorded many times. This chain connects TRBV28 to TRBJ2-7; 11 bases are a match to TRBD1. V dropped 6 bases and J dropped 2; count of bases not matched to a gene: 9. The germline V gene encodes CDR1 MDHEN and CDR2 SYDVKM. The CDR3 runs 16 residues. CDR3 region: CASSRRPGQGAYEQYF. The DNA of the CDR3 is TGTGCCAGCAGCAGGAGGCCGGGACAGGGGGCCTACGAGCAGTACTTC.

In this sample, this clonotype turned up many times. The rearrangement uses TRBV7-2 and TRBJ2-5; perhaps TRBD2 as D (5 bases). Looked up from germline, CDR1 is SGHTA and CDR2 is FQGNSA. The ends were cut back, 2 bases at V and 7 bases at J, with 11 bases in the middle. The CDR3 runs 13 residues. The CDR3, as DNA: TGTGCCAGCAGCTTATCACTAGTGGGGACCCAGTACTTC. Amino acid sequence: CASSLSLVGTQYF.

The gene calls are TRBV6-2 or TRBV6-3 and TRBJ2-6, with a tentative D call TRBD1 (6 bases). There are 19 residues in the CDR3. Germline V gives CDR1 MNHEY, CDR2 SVGEGT. V dropped 5 bases and J dropped 0 bases, with 20 bases sitting between them. The CDR3 DNA sequence: TGTGCCAGCAGTCCGGACAGTTATTGGACAAGCTCTGGGGCCAACGTCCTGACTTTC. Translating gives CASSPDSYWTSSGANVLTF.

This clonotype was observed once. The chain is built from TRBV7-8 and TRBJ1-5; perhaps TRBD1 as D (5 bases). Germline CDR1 reads SGHVS; CDR2 reads FQNEAQ. V was cut by 5 bases and J by 0 bases, with 14 bases left in between. The CDR3 totals 16 residues. The CDR3 here is CASSLGTLYSNQPQHF. CDR3 nucleotides: TGTGCCAGCAGCCTCGGGACTCTATATAGCAATCAGCCCCAGCATTTT. Combining the CDR3 with reference TRBV7-8 and TRBJ1-5 gives the whole variable domain GAGVSQSPRYKVAKRGQDVALRCDPISGHVSLFWYQQALGQGPEFLTYFQNEAQLDKSGLPSDRFFAERPEGSVSTLKIQRTQQEDSAVYLCASSLGTLYSNQPQHFGDGTRLSIL.

This clonotype has ten or more counts. Here the CDR3 reads CASRPRNTVNTEAFF. The CDR3 coding sequence is TGTGCCAGCAGACCGAGGAATACAGTGAACACTGAAGCTTTCTTT. V gene TRBV2 combines with J gene TRBJ1-1, with D uncertain. The ends were cut back, 6 bases at V and 0 bases at J, with 14 bases in the middle. CDR3 length equals 15 residues. The germline CDR1 and CDR2 sequences are SNHLY and FYNNEI.

This clonotype has ten or more counts. The chain is built from TRBV20-1 and TRBJ2-7; 14 bases fit TRBD2. Trimming took 6 bases from V and 4 from J; bases not matched to a gene: 8. The CDR3 is 15 amino acids. From germline, CDR1 is DFQATT and CDR2 SNEGSKA (reference sequence). CDR3: CSARRLAGGPYEQYF. CDR3 coding DNA: TGCAGTGCCCGGAGACTAGCGGGAGGGCCTTACGAGCAGTACTTC.

This clonotype was counted only a few times. The rearrangement uses TRBV12-3 or TRBV12-4 and TRBJ1-1; 8 nucleotides align to TRBD1. The CDR3 length is 14 residues. V dropped 3 bases and J dropped 1; count of bases not matched to a gene: 1. The CDR3 protein is CASSFGQGNTEAFF. The CDR3 region has the DNA TGTGCCAGCAGTTTCGGACAGGGGAACACTGAAGCTTTCTTT.

At least ten counts were recorded for this clonotype. This chain connects TRBV7-2 to TRBJ1-6; 7 nucleotides line up with TRBD1. Trimming took 5 bases from V and 8 from J; bases not matched to a gene: 6. The CDR3 is made up of 14 amino acids. Germline V gene sequence: CDR1 SGHTA, CDR2 FQGNSA. This CDR3 is CASSPRDSYSPLHF. CDR3 in DNA: TGTGCCAGCAGCCCACGGGACAGTTATTCACCCCTCCACTTT.